These 25 T cell receptor beta chains were sequenced from one sample in a study of cytomegalovirus exposure and HLA in healthy donors. Vbeta (60) and Jbeta (13) primers were used in the PCR. The assay was immunoSEQ multiplex PCR, and TCRdb's table has in-frame clones only and misses some. This sample carries about 200,000 clones, around 81% of them seen once, and the ten largest clones take around 2%. The specimen was PBMCs. The receptors were sampled from a young man in good health and CMV-seronegative.

The genes are TRBV5-6 and TRBJ1-4; 7 bases match TRBD1. The CDR3 extends over 16 amino acids. Trimming at V came to 3 bases and at J to 0 bases, leaving 5 bases not matched to a gene. Germline CDR1 reads SGHDT; CDR2 reads YYEEEE. The CDR3 nucleotides are TGTGCCAGCAGCTCCAGGACAGGAGCAACTAATGAAAAACTGTTTTTT. The encoded protein is CASSSRTGATNEKLFF.

The chain has TRBV9 and TRBJ2-1, with D perhaps TRBD1 (6 bases). Deletions cut 2 bases from V and 0 bases from J, with 12 bases between. The CDR3 spans 16 residues. The germline V gene encodes CDR1 SGDLS and CDR2 YYNGEE. CDR3: CASSVARGNSYNEQFF. In DNA form, the CDR3 reads TGTGCCAGCAGCGTGGCTAGGGGGAACTCCTACAATGAGCAGTTCTTC.

This clone was observed once. The genes are TRBV4-3 and TRBJ2-1; D perhaps matches TRBD2 (6 bases). CDR1 and CDR2 (germline): LGHNA, YSLEER. The germline V and J ends were trimmed by 5 bases and 3 bases, with 29 bases remaining between them. There are 20 residues in the CDR3. CDR3 coding DNA: TGCGCCAGCAGCTTCCGATCGGGAGTTGAATGGGAATCTCACTACAATGAGCAGTTCTTC. This translates into CASSFRSGVEWESHYNEQFF.

V gene TRBV9 combines with J gene TRBJ1-2; 12 bases line up with TRBD1. Trimming removed 4 bases from V and 6 bases from J; junction bases left unmatched: 4. Germline V gives CDR1 SGDLS, CDR2 YYNGEE. The CDR3 runs to 14 residues. The DNA for the CDR3 is TGTGCCAGCAGCCAGGGACAGGGGGCCGATGGCTACACCTTC. It translates to CASSQGQGADGYTF.

The genes are TRBV6-6 and TRBJ1-6; TRBD1 is a possible D gene (6 bases). Germline CDR1 and CDR2: MNHNY and SVGAGI (reference sequence). This CDR3 has 15 amino acids. The ends were cut back, 0 bases at V and 9 bases at J, with 12 bases in the middle. The CDR3 loop reads CASSYSAGASSPLHF. The CDR3 DNA sequence: TGTGCCAGCAGTTACTCAGCAGGGGCCAGTTCACCCCTCCACTTT.

CDR3 sequence (DNA): TGTGCCACCAGCAGAGATGCCCTAGGCGACGAGTCCAGCGAGCAGTTCTTC. It yields the protein CATSRDALGDESSEQFF. This rearrangement joins TRBV15 to TRBJ2-1; D not resolved. There are 17 residues in the CDR3. V was clipped by 0 bases and J by 10 bases, with 22 bases between them. Germline-derived CDR1 and CDR2 are LNHNV and YYDKDF (reference sequence).

The chain carries TRBV5-6 and TRBJ1-2; the D is unclear. This CDR3 contains 13 residues. CDR1 and CDR2 from the germline V gene are SGHDT and YYEEEE. With 0 bases removed from V and 2 bases from J, the gap between germline ends came to 5 bases. CDR3 DNA: TGTGCCAGCAGCTTGGGCCAGAACTATGGCTACACCTTC. Its translation: CASSLGQNYGYTF.

The chain couples TRBV7-9 to TRBJ1-4; a weak D match, TRBD1 (6 bases). Germline V gene sequence: CDR1 SEHNR, CDR2 FQNEAQ (reference sequence). This CDR3 has 16 amino acids. Trimming took 4 bases from V and 5 from J, leaving 17 bases between them. Here the CDR3 reads CASSYATGPGNEKLFF. Written as DNA, the CDR3 is TGTGCCAGCAGCTACGCCACAGGGCCGGGGAATGAAAAACTGTTTTTT.

This chain joins TRBV7-2 and TRBJ1-2; D perhaps matches TRBD1 (6 bases). V shed 5 bases and J shed 4 bases, with 17 bases lying between them. This CDR3 has 15 residues. Germline-derived CDR1 and CDR2 are SGHTA and FQGNSA. The CDR3 spells CASSPGQWLTYGYTF. The CDR3 DNA reads as TGTGCCAGCAGCCCAGGACAGTGGCTGACCTATGGCTACACCTTC.

This chain connects TRBV30 to TRBJ2-2; the D gene is possibly TRBD2 (6 bases). The CDR3 covers 15 residues. With 2 bases removed from V and 0 bases from J, the gap between germline ends came to 10 bases. CDR1 GTSNPN and CDR2 SVGIG come from the germline V gene (reference sequence). CDR3 bases: TGTGCCTGGAGTAACGGGGGAGCGAACACCGGGGAGCTGTTTTTT. Encoded protein: CAWSNGGANTGELFF.

This chain joins TRBV4-1 and TRBJ2-7, with TRBD2 matching 14 bases. J gave up 6 bases and V 1 base, and 2 bases lay outside the gene matches. The CDR3 contains 15 residues. Germline CDR1 is MGHRA and CDR2 is YSYEKL. In DNA, the CDR3 is TGCGCCAGCAGCCAAGGACTAGCGGGGGGGCCCGAGCAGTACTTC. It is translated as CASSQGLAGGPEQYF.

The chain has TRBV19 and TRBJ2-3; no clear D gene. Germline V gives CDR1 LNHDA, CDR2 SQIVND (reference sequence). This CDR3 spans 12 amino acids. V was pared by 5 bases and J by 2 bases, with 5 bases between. CDR3 nucleotides: TGTGCCAGTAGTGAGAACACAGATACGCAGTATTTT. Encoded protein: CASSENTDTQYF. The full variable domain, in which reference TRBV19 and TRBJ2-3 provide the parts outside the CDR3, is DGGITQSPKYLFRKEGQNVTLSCEQNLNHDAMYWYRQDPGQGLRLIYYSQIVNDFQKGDIAEGYSVSREKKESFPLTVTSAQKNPTAFYLCASSENTDTQYFGPGTRLTVL.

CDR3 bases: TGTGCCAGCCTTACTCAGACAGGCGTTAATGAAAAACTGTTTTTT. Translated: CASLTQTGVNEKLFF. V usage is TRBV18 and J usage is TRBJ1-4; TRBD1 is a possible D gene (6 bases). Trimming stripped 8 bases from V and 4 bases from J, with 17 bases between. The CDR3 is made up of 15 amino acids. CDR1 and CDR2 from the germline V gene are KGHSH and LQKENI. Full variable domain (remainder filled in from reference TRBV18 and TRBJ1-4): NAGVMQNPRHLVRRRGQEARLRCSPMKGHSHVYWYRQLPEEGLKFMVYLQKENIIDESGMPKERFSAEFPKEGPSILRIQQVVRGDSAAYFCASLTQTGVNEKLFFGSGTQLSVL.

V gene TRBV30 combines with J gene TRBJ2-7; the match to TRBD2 covers 11 bases. CDR1 is GTSNPN, CDR2 SVGIG, per germline (reference sequence). V was clipped by 4 bases and J by 0 bases; unmatched bases: 8. This CDR3 is built from 16 residues. The CDR3 DNA is TGTGCCTGGACTCGACGGGGACTAGCGGCCTCCTACGAGCAGTACTTC. This encodes CAWTRRGLAASYEQYF.

The rearrangement links TRBV21-1 to TRBJ2-7; the D segment call TRBD1 is taken from the table without a DNA check. TRBV21-1 has pseudogene status. This CDR3 is 13 amino acids long. CDR3 amino acids: CASSKVRSYEQYF. CDR3 nucleotide sequence: TGTGCCAGCAGCAAAGTCAGGTCCTACGAGCAGTACTTC.

A few counts support this clone. The J gene is TRBJ1-3, the V gene TRBV14; no firm D call. Trimming stripped 0 bases from V and 2 bases from J, with 11 bases between. The CDR3 runs to 16 residues. Germline CDR1 SGHDN, CDR2 FVKESK. CDR3 protein: CASSQDRGKAGNTIYF. The CDR3 DNA sequence: TGTGCCAGCAGCCAAGATCGAGGAAAGGCTGGAAACACCATATATTTT.

The rearrangement links TRBV5-8 to TRBJ1-1; possible D gene TRBD1, 5 bases. This CDR3 has 12 amino acids. V was cut by 4 bases and J by 11 bases, with 15 bases left in between. Germline lookup yields CDR1 SGHTS and CDR2 YDEGEE. CDR3 residues: CASSTDSPGAFF. The CDR3 region has the DNA TGTGCCAGCAGCACCGACTCTCCAGGGGCTTTCTTT.

To note about this clone: Other DNA sequences in the sample encode the same CDR3. The J gene is TRBJ1-2, the V gene TRBV9; possible D gene TRBD1, 6 bases. The germline CDR1 and CDR2 sequences are SGDLS and YYNGEE. V lost 0 bases and J lost 3, with 12 bases in between. The CDR3 has 15 residues. The CDR3 DNA sequence: TGTGCCAGCAGCGTAGGTGGGGGCCGAGACTATGGCTACACCTTC. Protein product: CASSVGGGRDYGYTF.

The V gene is TRBV2, the J gene TRBJ2-7; D is undetermined. CDR1 and CDR2 (germline): SNHLY, FYNNEI. The V end was cut by 5 bases, the J end by 3 bases, with 5 bases between. This CDR3 spans 11 amino acids. The CDR3 DNA sequence: TGTGCCAGCAGTCCCTACTACGAGCAGTACTTC. Translating gives CASSPYYEQYF.

This clone was found a few times. This chain uses TRBV28 with TRBJ2-7; 11 bases align to TRBD2. This CDR3 has 17 residues. CDR1 is MDHEN, CDR2 SYDVKM, per germline. V shed 3 bases and J 9 bases; nucleotides not matched to a gene: 16. CDR3: CASSFPALELAGVSQYF. CDR3 bases: TGTGCCAGCAGTTTCCCCGCCCTGGAACTAGCGGGAGTCTCGCAGTACTTC.

Comments on this clone: The junction departs from germline at one end; a sequencing error may be responsible. The rearrangement links TRBV7-9 to TRBJ2-6, with 8 bases fitting TRBD1. The V gene's germline CDR1 is SEHNR and CDR2 FQNEAQ (reference sequence). The length of the CDR3 is 13 residues. The CDR3 spells CASSADRVGVRSF. The CDR3 DNA reads as TGTGCCAGCAGCGCGGACAGGGTGGGGGTGAGGTCTTTC.

V and J are TRBV6-6 and TRBJ1-5; TRBD1 matches 8 bases. Germline-derived CDR1 and CDR2 are MNHNY and SVGAGI (reference sequence). V was pared by 5 bases and J by 4 bases, with 7 bases of the junction left unmatched. The length of the CDR3 is 15 residues. CDR3 DNA: TGTGCCAGCAGTACGGGACAGGAGGGGAATCAGCCCCAGCATTTT. Its translation is CASSTGQEGNQPQHF.

The chain carries TRBV5-6 and TRBJ1-5; D is ambiguous. Germline CDR1 SGHDT, CDR2 YYEEEE. V gave up 3 bases and J gave up 0 bases, with 13 bases separating them. The CDR3 is 16 residues long. CDR3 in amino acids: CASSSRAGFSNQPQHF. CDR3 DNA: TGTGCCAGCAGCTCCCGGGCGGGGTTTAGCAATCAGCCCCAGCATTTT.

This chain uses TRBV6-5 with TRBJ1-2; 7 bases line up with TRBD1. V lost 5 bases to trimming and J lost 7 bases; unmatched junction nucleotides: 10. Germline V gene data show CDR1 as MNHEY and CDR2 as SVGAGI. The CDR3 totals 14 residues. CDR3 loop: CASSPRSQGGGYTF. CDR3 coding DNA: TGTGCCAGCAGTCCCCGGAGTCAGGGGGGTGGCTACACCTTC.

This clone was seen only a few times. The chain links TRBV11-2 to TRBJ1-1; 9 bases are shared with TRBD1. V gave up 5 bases and J gave up 6 bases; unmatched junction bases: 10. Germline V gene sequence: CDR1 SGHAT, CDR2 FQNNGV. The CDR3 runs to 15 residues. CDR3 nucleotide sequence: TGTGCCAGCAGCCTAGCGGTTGACAGGGGGTCTGAAGCTTTCTTT. It translates to CASSLAVDRGSEAFF.